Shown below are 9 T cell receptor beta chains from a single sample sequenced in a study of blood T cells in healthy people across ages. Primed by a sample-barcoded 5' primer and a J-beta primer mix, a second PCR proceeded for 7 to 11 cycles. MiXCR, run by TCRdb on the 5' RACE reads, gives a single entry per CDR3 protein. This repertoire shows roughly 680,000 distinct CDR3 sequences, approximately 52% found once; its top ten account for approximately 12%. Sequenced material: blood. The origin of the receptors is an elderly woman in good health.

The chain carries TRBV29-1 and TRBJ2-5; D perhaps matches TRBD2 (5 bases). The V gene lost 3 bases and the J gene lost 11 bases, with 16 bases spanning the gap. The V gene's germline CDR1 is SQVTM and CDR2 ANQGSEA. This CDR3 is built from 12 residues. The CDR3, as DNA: TGCAGCGTTGAGGCTGCCTCGGGGATTCAGTACTTC. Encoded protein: CSVEAASGIQYF.

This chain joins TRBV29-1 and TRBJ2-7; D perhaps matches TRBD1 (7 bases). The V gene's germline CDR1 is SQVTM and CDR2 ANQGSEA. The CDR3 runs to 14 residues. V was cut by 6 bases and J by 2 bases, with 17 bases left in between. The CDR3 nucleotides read TGCAGCGTAGAACAGGGGACTGATACCTACGAGCAGTACTTC. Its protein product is CSVEQGTDTYEQYF.

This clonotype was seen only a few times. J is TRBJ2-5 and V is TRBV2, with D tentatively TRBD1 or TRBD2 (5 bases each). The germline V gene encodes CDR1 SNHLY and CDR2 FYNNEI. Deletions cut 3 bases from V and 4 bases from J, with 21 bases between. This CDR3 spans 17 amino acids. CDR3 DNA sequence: TGTGCCAGCAGTGACTTGACGGACACCTTACGGGGAGAGACCCAGTACTTC. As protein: CASSDLTDTLRGETQYF.

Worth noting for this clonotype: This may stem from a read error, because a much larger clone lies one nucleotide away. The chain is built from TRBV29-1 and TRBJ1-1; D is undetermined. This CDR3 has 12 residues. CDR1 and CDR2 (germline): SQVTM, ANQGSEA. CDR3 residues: CSVQEGNTDAFF. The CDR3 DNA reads TGCAGCGTACAAGAAGGGAACACTGACGCTTTCTTT.

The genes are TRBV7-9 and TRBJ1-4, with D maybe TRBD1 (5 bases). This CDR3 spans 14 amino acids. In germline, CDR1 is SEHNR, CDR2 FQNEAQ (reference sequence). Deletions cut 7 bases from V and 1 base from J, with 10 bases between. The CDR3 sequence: CASKGSETNEKLFF. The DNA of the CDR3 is TGTGCCAGCAAGGGGTCGGAAACTAATGAAAAACTGTTTTTT.

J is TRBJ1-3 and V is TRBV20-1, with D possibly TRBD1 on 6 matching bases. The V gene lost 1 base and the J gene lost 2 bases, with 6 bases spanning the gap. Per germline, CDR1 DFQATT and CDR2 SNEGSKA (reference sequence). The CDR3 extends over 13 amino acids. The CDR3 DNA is TGCAGTGCTAGAGGACAGGCTGGAAACACCATATATTTT. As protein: CSARGQAGNTIYF.

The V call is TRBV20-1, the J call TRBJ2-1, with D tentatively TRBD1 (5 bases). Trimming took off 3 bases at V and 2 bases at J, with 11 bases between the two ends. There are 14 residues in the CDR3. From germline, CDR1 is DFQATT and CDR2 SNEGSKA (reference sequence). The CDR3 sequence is CSARTPQAYNEQFF. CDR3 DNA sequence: TGCAGTGCTAGGACCCCACAGGCCTACAATGAGCAGTTCTTC.

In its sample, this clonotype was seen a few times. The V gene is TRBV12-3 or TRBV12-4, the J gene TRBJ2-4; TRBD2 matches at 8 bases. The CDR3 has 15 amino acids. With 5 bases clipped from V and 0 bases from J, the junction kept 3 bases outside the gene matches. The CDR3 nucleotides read TGTGCCAGCAGTACTAGCGGCCGAGCCAAAAACATTCAGTACTTC. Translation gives CASSTSGRAKNIQYF.

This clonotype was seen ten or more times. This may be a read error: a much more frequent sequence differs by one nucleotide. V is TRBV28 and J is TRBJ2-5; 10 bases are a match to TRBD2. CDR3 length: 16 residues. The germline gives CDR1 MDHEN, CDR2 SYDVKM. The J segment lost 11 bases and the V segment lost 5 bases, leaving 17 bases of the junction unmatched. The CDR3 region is CASSQFVLAGLNEQYF. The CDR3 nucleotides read TGTGCCAGCAGTCAGTTTGTACTAGCGGGGCTCAATGAGCAGTACTTC.